These 15 T cell receptor beta chains came from one sample sequenced in a study of tumor and adjacent non-tumor tissue in lung cancer. The template was RNA from unsorted bulk tissue. Three rounds of nested PCR, following a modified ARM-PCR protocol, produced the TCRbeta library. TCRdb redid the calling of the multiplex PCR reads with MiXCR, one entry per CDR3 protein. In the table there are about 200,000 distinct CDR3 sequences, around 70% of which are singletons. Sample: lung tumor tissue. Source of these receptors: a man aged 55 to 70 with non-small cell lung cancer.

As regards this clonotype: This clone may be a read error of a much larger clone one base away. V usage is TRBV20-1 and J usage is TRBJ2-3, with TRBD2 identical over 11 bases. The germline gives CDR1 DFQATT, CDR2 SNEGSKA (reference sequence). The length of the CDR3 is 15 residues. CDR3 residues: CSATLLAGVTDSQYF. CDR3 DNA: TGCAGTGCTACGTTACTAGCGGGAGTAACAGATTCGCAGTATTTT.

To note about this clonotype: Likely a read error: the CDR3 ends without its conserved phenylalanine or tryptophan. The J gene is TRBJ2-3, the V gene TRBV4-2; a weak D match, TRBD2 (7 bases). The CDR3 is 14 residues long. Germline V gives CDR1 LGHNA, CDR2 YNFKEQ. CDR3 sequence reads: CASSHPGGTDTQYL. As DNA, the CDR3 is TGTGCCAGCAGCCACCCGGGGGGCACGGATACGCAGTATTTG.

This clonotype has ten or more counts. This chain links TRBV11-3 with TRBJ2-1; TRBD2 aligns across 8 bases. The V and J ends lost 8 bases and 4 bases, in that order; junction bases with no gene match: 4. CDR1 is SGHNT and CDR2 is YENEEA in the germline V gene. The length of the CDR3 is 13 residues. In DNA form, the CDR3 reads TGTGCCAGCCAGGCGGGGGGATACAATGAGCAGTTCTTC. Its translation is CASQAGGYNEQFF.

Note on this clonotype: Given a much more abundant clone one base away, this may be a read error. The rearrangement links TRBV10-1 to TRBJ2-1, with 10 bases identical to TRBD1. The CDR3 has 16 residues. The V segment lost 10 bases and the J segment 6 bases; nucleotides outside the gene matches: 15. The germline V gene has CDR1 WNHNN and CDR2 SYGVQD (reference sequence). The DNA of the CDR3 is TGCGCCAACAAGGCCGGGACAGGGGACGTGGCCAATGAGCAGTTCTTC. It codes for CANKAGTGDVANEQFF.

With regard to this clonotype: This CDR3 fails to terminate in the conserved phenylalanine or tryptophan, so it likely reflects a read error. No DNA is shown, since the ends of the CDR3 on it are uncertain; the CDR3 is the one TCRdb lists. The chain couples TRBV20-1 to TRBJ1-5. The CDR3 spans 16 residues, counting both ends. CDR1 DFQATT and CDR2 SNEGSKA come from the germline V gene (reference sequence). CDR3 amino acids: CSVSTGRAGRDQPQHS.

The chain carries TRBV24-1 and TRBJ2-5; D might be TRBD2 (6 bases). This CDR3 contains 18 residues. Trimming cost V 2 bases and J 0 bases, with 18 bases left between them. Looked up from germline, CDR1 is KGHDR and CDR2 is SFDVKD. The CDR3 reads CATSDSTRGTPNQETQYF. DNA for the CDR3: TGTGCCACCAGTGATTCTACGAGAGGGACTCCGAACCAAGAGACCCAGTACTTC.

With regard to this clonotype: The CDR3 ends on some other residue instead of the conserved phenylalanine or tryptophan, so this is likely a read error. V gene TRBV11-3 combines with J gene TRBJ1-4; tentatively, D is TRBD1 (6 bases). This CDR3 is built from 16 residues. Germline values: CDR1 SGHNT, CDR2 YENEEA. The ends were cut back, 1 base at V and 3 bases at J, with 12 bases in the middle. In nucleotides, the CDR3 is TGTGCCAGCAGCTTAGTCGGCGGGACATCTAATGAAAAACTGTTTTAT. Translation: CASSLVGGTSNEKLFY.

CDR3 region: CASTDRAPTLETQYF. The CDR3 DNA follows: TGTGCCAGCACCGACAGGGCCCCAACTTTGGAGACCCAGTACTTC. The chain carries TRBV7-8 and TRBJ2-5; 7 positions match TRBD1. The germline CDR1 and CDR2 sequences are SGHVS and FQNEAQ. V lost 7 bases and J lost 5; bases outside the gene matches: 13. The CDR3 extends over 15 amino acids.

The chain uses TRBV6-6 and TRBJ1-1; D remains ambiguous. The CDR3 is 14 amino acids. The germline gives CDR1 MNHNY, CDR2 SVGAGI (reference sequence). V dropped 3 bases and J dropped 2 bases, with 10 bases sitting between them. The CDR3 DNA reads as TGTGCCAGCAGTTATCCCTCGCGCAACACTGAAGCTTTCTTT. Its translation: CASSYPSRNTEAFF.

On this clonotype: It may be a read error: a sequence one base away is much more abundant. This chain links TRBV29-1 with TRBJ2-1; 9 bases match TRBD2. Per the germline V gene, CDR1 is SQVTM and CDR2 is ANQGSEA. The CDR3 runs to 15 residues. In nucleotides, the CDR3 is TGCGGCGTTGAAACTGGCGGGAGGGGGAGAACTGAGCAGTTCTTC. Translated: CGVETGGRGRTEQFF.

The chain couples TRBV6-6 to TRBJ2-7, with D possibly TRBD2 on 6 matching bases. The CDR3 contains 14 residues. The germline V and J ends were trimmed by 8 bases and 9 bases, with 23 bases remaining between them. Germline values: CDR1 MNHNY, CDR2 SVGAGI (reference sequence). This chain's CDR3 is CASGTPGGAGGQYF. The DNA for the CDR3 is TGTGCCAGCGGTACTCCTGGCGGGGCCGGCGGGCAGTACTTC.

For this clonotype: At one boundary the junction diverges from the germline segment, which might be a read error. The chain uses TRBV29-1 and TRBJ1-2; D is perhaps TRBD1 (5 bases). This CDR3 contains 10 residues. Germline V gene sequence: CDR1 SQVTM, CDR2 ANQGSEA. DNA for the CDR3: TGCGGCGTCAGGGAGGCTGACTACACCTTC. Protein product: CGVREADYTF.

In regard to this clonotype: At one of its ends the junction is not consistent with the germline gene, which may arise from a read error. The CDR3: CGSSWTTGSNNEQFF. The DNA for the CDR3 is TGCGGCAGCAGCTGGACGACAGGTTCGAACAATGAGCAGTTCTTC. The chain recombines TRBV5-1 with TRBJ2-1, with a tentative D call TRBD1 (6 bases). The CDR3 is 15 amino acids. CDR1 is SGHRS, CDR2 YFSETQ, per germline. Filled out from reference TRBV5-1 and TRBJ2-1, the complete variable domain reads KAGVTQTPRYLIKTRGQQVTLSCSPISGHRSVSWYQQTPGQGLQFLFEYFSETQRNKGNFPGRFSGRQFSNSRSEMNVSTLELGDSALYLCGSSWTTGSNNEQFFGPGTRLTVL.

The chain joins TRBV7-9 to TRBJ1-1; 8 nucleotides agree with TRBD1. The germline gives CDR1 SEHNR, CDR2 FQNEAQ (reference sequence). With 4 bases clipped from V and 5 bases from J, the junction kept 0 bases outside the gene matches. The CDR3 length is 12 residues. In DNA, the CDR3 is TGTGCCAGCAGCTGGACAGGGACTGAAGCTTTCTTT. It encodes CASSWTGTEAFF.

This clonotype was counted at least ten times. The chain recombines TRBV6-2 or TRBV6-3 with TRBJ2-4, with D tentatively TRBD1 (5 bases). V gave up 2 bases and J gave up 9 bases, with 11 bases separating them. CDR1 and CDR2 (germline): MNHEY, SVGEGT. The CDR3 has 13 residues. CDR3 sequence reads: CASSYPVRGIQYF. The CDR3 DNA sequence: TGTGCCAGCAGTTACCCTGTAAGGGGCATTCAGTACTTC.